These 20 T cell receptor beta chains originate from one sample sequenced in a study of vaccination and CD4 T cells after COVID-19. With the Oncomine TCR Beta short-read assay, DNA from cultured CD4+ T cells was sequenced. TCRdb redid the calling of the PCR reads with MiXCR, one entry per CDR3 protein. The sample has about 9,000 distinct CDR3 sequences, about 23% seen once. No cognate antigen is known for these TCRs. Documented treatment: approximately 9-day PBMC culture with coronavirus spike peptide pools or control peptides (ViraFEST assay). The sequencing sample was made of cultured CD4+ T cells from blood. These receptors were taken from a human donor with COVID-19.

The V call is TRBV5-1, the J call TRBJ2-3; TRBD2 might be the D (5 bases). The V gene lost 0 bases and the J gene lost 0 bases, with 11 bases spanning the gap. Germline assignment: CDR1 SGHRS and CDR2 YFSETQ. The CDR3 loop spans 16 amino acids. CDR3 coding DNA: TGCGCCAGCAGCTTGGTTGGGAGCGGAAGCACAGATACGCAGTATTTT. Translated: CASSLVGSGSTDTQYF.

The table lists this clonotype with a few counts. The CDR3 loop reads CASSPNRDYGYTF. The CDR3 nucleotides read TGTGCCAGCAGCCCAAACAGGGACTATGGCTACACCTTC. V is TRBV6-2 or TRBV6-3 and J is TRBJ1-2, with D maybe TRBD1 (6 bases). Per germline, CDR1 MNHEY and CDR2 SVGEGT. The V gene lost 6 bases and the J gene lost 3 bases, with 11 bases spanning the gap. The CDR3 runs to 13 residues.

The chain combines TRBV9 with TRBJ2-2; 11 bases are a match to TRBD2. Trimming cost V 0 bases and J 5 bases; bases outside gene matches: 6. Germline CDR1 reads SGDLS; CDR2 reads YYNGEE. The CDR3 runs 17 residues. CDR3 sequence: CASSVAASGGRTGELFF. The DNA for the CDR3 is TGTGCCAGCAGCGTAGCCGCTAGCGGGGGGCGTACCGGGGAGCTGTTTTTT.

The rearrangement uses TRBV10-3 and TRBJ1-2; 7 positions match TRBD1. Germline CDR1 is ENHRY and CDR2 is SYGVKD. This CDR3 is 13 amino acids long. V was clipped by 2 bases and J by 6 bases; unmatched bases: 3. The CDR3 here is CAISEGQVDGYTF. The CDR3, as DNA: TGTGCCATCAGTGAGGGACAGGTGGATGGCTACACCTTC.

This sequence joins TRBV2 and TRBJ2-4; tentatively, D is TRBD1 (6 bases). V was pared by 6 bases and J by 6 bases, with 12 bases between. CDR1 and CDR2 (germline): SNHLY, FYNNEI. The CDR3 length is 13 residues. CDR3 amino acids: CASRAADRNIQYF. CDR3 in DNA: TGTGCCAGCAGGGCGGCGGACAGAAACATTCAGTACTTC.

This clonotype was observed a handful of times. The genes are TRBV20-1 and TRBJ2-7, with no clear D. In germline, CDR1 is DFQATT, CDR2 SNEGSKA (reference sequence). The CDR3 length is 14 residues. Trimming removed 2 bases from V and 2 bases from J, with 13 bases in between. Here the CDR3 reads CSARTGGITYEQYF. The CDR3 DNA follows: TGCAGTGCTAGAACCGGCGGAATAACCTACGAGCAGTACTTC.

On this clonotype itself: Its ends do not fully match the called genes, so a read error is possible. The CDR3, as DNA: TGCGCCAGCAGCTTGGACGGTATGGATGGACTGCTATGGTTT. This translates into CASSLDGMDGLLWF. The V and J genes are TRBV5-1 and TRBJ1-6; D gene ambiguous. Germline CDR1 and CDR2: SGHRS and YFSETQ. The CDR3 length is 14 residues.

The chain uses TRBV30 and TRBJ2-5; a weak D match, TRBD2 (5 bases). The CDR3 contains 12 residues. Looked up from germline, CDR1 is GTSNPN and CDR2 is SVGIG (reference sequence). With 1 base removed from V and 4 bases from J, the gap between germline ends came to 7 bases. This CDR3 reads CAWSERGETQYF. The CDR3 DNA sequence: TGTGCCTGGAGTGAACGGGGAGAGACCCAGTACTTC.

This clonotype was seen more than once but under ten times. V gene TRBV9 combines with J gene TRBJ1-2, with 7 bases matching TRBD1. Germline lookup yields CDR1 SGDLS and CDR2 YYNGEE. Germline trimming cut 2 bases from V and 4 bases from J; bases unmatched to any gene: 5. This CDR3 is built from 14 residues. The DNA for the CDR3 is TGTGCCAGCAGCGTCGACAGGGCTGGCTATGGCTACACCTTC. It yields the protein CASSVDRAGYGYTF.

This clonotype was picked up a small number of times. The chain combines TRBV7-9 with TRBJ1-1, with D unclear. The germline V gene encodes CDR1 SEHNR and CDR2 FQNEAQ (reference sequence). The CDR3 consists of 13 residues. V dropped 4 bases and J dropped 11 bases, with 17 bases sitting between them. The CDR3 reads CASSSMSEQGAFF. The CDR3 DNA is TGTGCCAGCAGCTCGATGAGCGAACAAGGCGCTTTCTTT.

The rearrangement uses TRBV6-2 or TRBV6-3 and TRBJ2-5; D unresolved. Germline values: CDR1 MNHEY, CDR2 SVGEGT. CDR3 length equals 12 residues. The V gene lost 2 bases and the J gene lost 7 bases, with 8 bases spanning the gap. CDR3 nucleotides: TGTGCCAGCAGTTACACCCCCACGACCCAGTACTTC. Translating it yields CASSYTPTTQYF.

This chain links TRBV20-1 with TRBJ1-1; D uncertain. Per germline, CDR1 DFQATT and CDR2 SNEGSKA (reference sequence). The CDR3 length is 14 residues. V was pared by 3 bases and J by 5 bases, with 16 bases between. The DNA for the CDR3 is TGCAGTGCTAGGGCCCACCTGGGTACAACTGAAGCTTTCTTT. Translation gives CSARAHLGTTEAFF.

The table lists this clonotype with a few counts. The V and J genes are TRBV7-2 and TRBJ2-1; D remains unclear. The CDR3 totals 12 residues. Trimming cost V 1 base and J 8 bases, with 6 bases left between them. Germline V CDR1 and CDR2: SGHTA, FQGNSA. For the CDR3, the DNA is TGTGCCAGCAGCTTAGTGTTCGATGAGCAGTTCTTC. Translating gives CASSLVFDEQFF.

By frequency in the sample, this clonotype is medium-sized. The chain couples TRBV6-1 to TRBJ1-5, with 10 bases lining up with TRBD1. The CDR3 runs 15 residues. V lost 5 bases, J lost 4 bases, and 5 bases stayed unmatched. Looked up from germline, CDR1 is MNHNS and CDR2 is SASEGT. CDR3 in DNA: TGTGCCAGCAGTCCGGACAGGGGGGAGAATCAGCCCCAGCATTTT. It specifies CASSPDRGENQPQHF.

By sample share, this clonotype is medium-sized. This sequence joins TRBV27 and TRBJ1-2; no definite D call. The V gene's germline CDR1 is MNHEY and CDR2 SMNVEV (reference sequence). Trimming pared 3 bases from V and 2 bases from J, leaving 7 bases between. CDR3 length equals 13 residues. CDR3: CASSFRNNYGYTF. DNA for the CDR3: TGTGCCAGCAGTTTTCGTAACAACTATGGCTACACCTTC.

Sample share makes this clonotype medium-sized (0.01 to 0.1%). The chain carries TRBV12-3 or TRBV12-4 and TRBJ1-5; TRBD1 agrees at 7 bases. Trimming cost V 0 bases and J 6 bases; bases outside gene matches: 2. This CDR3 is 14 amino acids long. The CDR3 DNA follows: TGTGCCAGCAGTTTAGCAGGGGGCGGTCAGCCCCAGCATTTT. Amino acids: CASSLAGGGQPQHF.

The J gene is TRBJ2-3, the V gene TRBV5-5; D gene uncertain. In germline, CDR1 is SGHKS, CDR2 YYEKEE (reference sequence). The CDR3 contains 16 residues. With 6 bases removed from V and 4 bases from J, the gap between germline ends came to 21 bases. CDR3 in amino acids: CASISGRLAGADTQYF. The CDR3 DNA sequence: TGTGCCAGCATCTCTGGTAGGCTGGCTGGGGCAGATACGCAGTATTTT.

J is TRBJ1-1 and V is TRBV7-9; possibly TRBD1 for D (5 bases). This CDR3 contains 16 residues. Trimming cost V 5 bases and J 0 bases, with 16 bases left between them. Germline CDR1 SEHNR, CDR2 FQNEAQ (reference sequence). In DNA form, the CDR3 reads TGTGCCAGCAGCCCCACGAGACAGCGACTGAACACTGAAGCTTTCTTT. As protein: CASSPTRQRLNTEAFF.

The rearrangement joins TRBV28 to TRBJ2-4; 7 bases line up with TRBD1. J was trimmed by 0 bases and V by 6 bases; bases with no gene match: 5. Germline V lookup: CDR1 MDHEN, CDR2 SYDVKM. The length of the CDR3 is 15 residues. CDR3 bases: TGTGCCAGCAGGTCTCAGGGGGTAGCCAAAAACATTCAGTACTTC. Translating gives CASRSQGVAKNIQYF.

This clonotype has just a few counts. The genes are TRBV20-1 and TRBJ2-2, with TRBD1 matching over 8 bases. The CDR3 is made up of 13 amino acids. The ends lost 6 bases at V and 6 bases at J; junction bases unmatched: 6. In germline, CDR1 is DFQATT, CDR2 SNEGSKA (reference sequence). The CDR3 loop is CSAEDRAAGELFF. CDR3 DNA: TGCAGTGCCGAGGACAGGGCGGCCGGGGAGCTGTTTTTT.